One T cell receptor (beta chain) is described in this entry. This sample is drawn from a study of blood T cell repertoires in COVID-19. Turning to the study itself: Researchers got acute and convalescent COVID-19 samples from the United States, Italy and Spain.

As handled by the study authors: Amplified reference gene primers provided the basis for estimating nucleated cell counts. Using immunoSEQ multiplex PCR, the repertoire was profiled, and TCRdb retains in-frame clones only, with some absent. V and J calls and clone size are copied from that table; D and trimming were computed from the DNA. Among about 280,000 clones, about four fifths were seen once, and the ten largest hold 5%. The study assigned cohorts using participant-reported clinical history. Exposed enrollees encountered a COVID-19 case at some point within 2 weeks before study entry. Sequenced material: PBMCs or T cells enriched from blood (not recorded which). This sequence was found in a man in his forties or fifties who had been exposed to COVID-19.

In nucleotides, the CDR3 is TGTGCCAGCAGTTGGTTGCAGCGGGACTCCGAGTTCTTC. This encodes CASSWLQRDSEFF. The chain has TRBV12-3 or TRBV12-4 and TRBJ2-1; 7 bases agree with TRBD2. After removal of 4 bases from V and 14 bases from J, the junction contained 11 bases not matched to a gene. The CDR3 spans 13 residues.